One T cell receptor (beta chain) is described in this entry. The data stem from a study of blood T cell repertoires in COVID-19. As for the study in general: The United States, Italy and Spain provided the acute and convalescent COVID-19 samples.

The repertoire was sequenced with immunoSEQ multiplex PCR; TCRdb's copy has only in-frame clones and lacks some. Among approximately 330,000 clones listed, approximately 90% were seen once. The sequenced material came from peripheral blood. The sequence came from a man between 25 and 39 years old with COVID-19, enrolled during active disease.

CDR3 sequence: CASGQVEAFNTEAFF. CDR3 sequence (DNA): TGTGCCTCAGGACAGGTGGAGGCTTTCAACACTGAAGCTTTCTTT. This rearrangement joins TRBV5-5 to TRBJ1-1; 7 bases line up with TRBD1. The CDR3 consists of 15 residues. The trim removed 10 bases at V and 2 bases at J, leaving 14 bases unmatched. CDR1 SGHKS and CDR2 YYEKEE come from the germline V gene (reference sequence).